Below are 31 T cell receptor beta chains sequenced from a single sample in a study of shared clonotypes between healthy human individuals. The data were produced by immunoSEQ multiplex PCR, yet TCRdb's version contains in-frame clones alone and is incomplete. The sample lists nearly 750,000 clones, just under 75% occurring once. Sequencing was performed on memory CD4+ T cells sorted from blood. Subset noted: CD45RA-negative fraction. The source of these receptors is a woman aged 30 to 39 in good health.

The chain is built from TRBV19 and TRBJ2-4; 9 bases fit TRBD1. The germline CDR1 and CDR2 sequences are LNHDA and SQIVND (reference sequence). CDR3 length: 16 amino acids. The junction had 7 bases not matched to a gene; V was cut back by 4 bases and J by 3 bases. The CDR3 loop reads CASSTPGQGGKNIQYF. The CDR3 nucleotides are TGTGCCAGTAGTACCCCGGGACAGGGAGGCAAAAACATTCAGTACTTC.

J is TRBJ1-5 and V is TRBV6-5; tentative D call: TRBD1 (5 bases). The CDR3 runs to 15 residues. In germline, CDR1 is MNHEY, CDR2 SVGAGI. V was trimmed by 6 bases and J by 3 bases, leaving 15 bases between them. This CDR3 reads CASRRRGEPNQPQHF. In nucleotides, the CDR3 is TGTGCCAGCAGGAGACGGGGGGAGCCCAATCAGCCCCAGCATTTT.

This chain connects TRBV20-1 to TRBJ2-5, with D possibly TRBD2 on 5 matching bases. Judging by the DNA end, TRBJ2-7 fits better; the J call may be wrong. This CDR3 spans 11 amino acids. Germline-derived CDR1 and CDR2 are DFQATT and SNEGSKA (reference sequence). CDR3 DNA: TGCAGTGCCCCGGACTTCGCCGAGCAGTACTTC. This encodes CSAPDFAEQYF.

The chain combines TRBV4-2 with TRBJ2-7; 7 bases are shared with TRBD1. V was pared by 0 bases and J by 4 bases, with 6 bases of the junction left unmatched. CDR1 and CDR2 (germline): LGHNA, YNFKEQ. The CDR3 consists of 15 residues. CDR3 amino acids: CASSQESDRTYEQYF. The CDR3 bases are TGTGCCAGCAGCCAAGAATCGGACAGGACGTACGAGCAGTACTTC.

The chain joins TRBV9 to TRBJ2-1; D ambiguous. The V and J ends lost 4 bases and 8 bases respectively, with 10 bases between them. Germline assignment: CDR1 SGDLS and CDR2 YYNGEE. The CDR3 has 12 residues. In DNA form, the CDR3 reads TGTGCCAGCAGCCCCACGGTTCATGAGCAGTTCTTC. It yields the protein CASSPTVHEQFF.

V is TRBV7-2 and J is TRBJ2-1; 8 nucleotides match TRBD1. Germline assignment: CDR1 SGHTA and CDR2 FQGNSA. This CDR3 contains 14 residues. Losses at the gene ends were 4 bases for V and 13 bases for J; bases not matched to a gene: 12. Written as DNA, the CDR3 is TGTGCCAGCAGCTCCCGACAGGGGTGGGGTTTACAGTTCTTC. Translation: CASSSRQGWGLQFF.

The J gene is TRBJ1-2, the V gene TRBV18, with 9 bases aligning to TRBD1. CDR1 is KGHSH and CDR2 is LQKENI in the germline V gene. Trimming took 3 bases from V and 8 from J; bases not matched to a gene: 7. This CDR3 is 14 amino acids long. CDR3 loop: CASSPGTGRGGYTF. The DNA of the CDR3 is TGTGCCAGCTCACCCGGGACAGGGCGCGGAGGCTACACCTTC.

The chain employs TRBV5-1 and TRBJ1-1; TRBD1 might be the D (6 bases). CDR1 is SGHRS, CDR2 YFSETQ, per germline. The CDR3 loop spans 17 amino acids. The V and J ends lost 0 bases and 4 bases respectively, with 19 bases between them. CDR3 sequence reads: CASSLGNYDRYATEAFF. Here the CDR3 DNA reads TGCGCCAGCAGCTTGGGTAACTACGACAGGTATGCCACTGAAGCTTTCTTT.

The chain carries TRBV10-3 and TRBJ1-5, with 7 positions matching TRBD1. This CDR3 comprises 13 residues. V gave up 6 bases and J gave up 5 bases; unmatched junction bases: 4. Germline assignment: CDR1 ENHRY and CDR2 SYGVKD. Written as DNA, the CDR3 is TGTGCCATCAGCGTGGACAGGCATCAGCCCCAGCATTTT. This gives the protein CAISVDRHQPQHF.

V usage is TRBV6-1 and J usage is TRBJ2-7, with 15 positions matching TRBD2. The CDR3 runs 15 residues. V lost 7 bases and J lost 6; bases outside the gene matches: 7. Germline V CDR1 and CDR2: MNHNS, SASEGT. CDR3 protein: CASNIGTSGRIEQYF. In nucleotides, the CDR3 is TGTGCCAGCAATATCGGGACTAGCGGGAGGATCGAGCAGTACTTC.

CDR3 residues: CASSRDREFQPQHF. The CDR3 nucleotides are TGTGCCAGTAGCAGGGACAGGGAGTTTCAGCCCCAGCATTTT. The J gene is TRBJ1-5, the V gene TRBV19; 9 nucleotides align to TRBD1. Germline assignment: CDR1 LNHDA and CDR2 SQIVND (reference sequence). The CDR3 has 14 amino acids. V gave up 6 bases and J gave up 6 bases; unmatched junction bases: 6.

The J gene is TRBJ1-5, the V gene TRBV19; TRBD1 is a possible D gene (6 bases). Per germline, CDR1 LNHDA and CDR2 SQIVND (reference sequence). This CDR3 is built from 16 residues. The germline V and J ends were trimmed by 7 bases and 9 bases, with 25 bases remaining between them. DNA of the CDR3: TGTGCCAGTATGACAGGCCAGGTACGGAAAGGGAGGCCCCAGCATTTT. This gives the protein CASMTGQVRKGRPQHF.

This chain joins TRBV19 and TRBJ2-5; 7 positions agree with TRBD1. The J call may not be correct, given that the DNA end is closer to TRBJ2-7. The CDR3 length is 12 residues. The V gene's germline CDR1 is LNHDA and CDR2 SQIVND (reference sequence). Written as DNA, the CDR3 is TGTAAATTTCAGGGGGACGCCTACGAGCAGTACTTC. It encodes CKFQGDAYEQYF.

This chain links TRBV5-1 with TRBJ1-1, with a weak D call TRBD1 (5 bases). V was shortened by 3 bases and J by 1 base, with 13 bases between the two germline ends. From germline, CDR1 is SGHRS and CDR2 YFSETQ. The CDR3 totals 15 residues. The CDR3 coding sequence is TGCGCCAGCAGCTACGGACATGAGCGGAACACTGAAGCTTTCTTT. Translation gives CASSYGHERNTEAFF.

The chain employs TRBV7-6 and TRBJ2-3, with a weak D call TRBD2 (5 bases). V lost 6 bases to trimming and J lost 6 bases, with 22 bases between them. CDR1 and CDR2 from the germline V gene are SGHVS and FNYEAQ. The CDR3 spans 16 residues. CDR3 in DNA: TGTGCCAGCAGGTCCGGAGGCATCACAAGGGCGGATACGCAGTATTTT. Residues: CASRSGGITRADTQYF.

The rearrangement joins TRBV27 to TRBJ2-7; D may be TRBD2 (7 bases). The CDR3 is made up of 16 amino acids. Per the germline V gene, CDR1 is MNHEY and CDR2 is SMNVEV (reference sequence). Deletions cut 6 bases from V and 7 bases from J, with 25 bases between. The DNA of the CDR3 is TGTGCCAGCAGGCAAACCCTGACCCGACGGGGGGCGGAGCAGTACTTC. Encoded protein: CASRQTLTRRGAEQYF.

The gene calls are TRBV7-2 and TRBJ1-5; TRBD1 agrees at 8 bases. The CDR3 runs 15 residues. Germline trimming cut 5 bases from V and 7 bases from J; bases unmatched to any gene: 10. Germline V CDR1 and CDR2: SGHTA, FQGNSA. The CDR3 reads CASSLGQGAMQPQHF. In nucleotides, the CDR3 is TGTGCCAGCAGCCTAGGCCAGGGGGCAATGCAGCCCCAGCATTTT.

The rearrangement uses TRBV28 and TRBJ1-4; D call uncertain. V dropped 4 bases and J dropped 2 bases, with 8 bases sitting between them. The CDR3 is made up of 14 amino acids. CDR1 is MDHEN and CDR2 is SYDVKM in the germline V gene. The CDR3 protein is CASSSFVTNEKLFF. The CDR3 DNA reads TGTGCCAGCAGTTCCTTTGTCACTAATGAAAAACTGTTTTTT.

The chain combines TRBV15 with TRBJ2-3, with D tentatively TRBD1 or TRBD2 (5 bases each). The CDR3 extends over 15 amino acids. The V end was cut by 0 bases, the J end by 3 bases, with 10 bases between. Germline CDR1 is LNHNV and CDR2 is YYDKDF (reference sequence). CDR3: CATSRDKGRTDTQYF. CDR3 sequence (DNA): TGTGCCACCAGCAGAGATAAGGGACGGACAGATACGCAGTATTTT.

The chain links TRBV2 to TRBJ2-5, with unresolved D. This CDR3 is 15 amino acids long. Per the germline V gene, CDR1 is SNHLY and CDR2 is FYNNEI. V shed 4 bases and J shed 2 bases, with 14 bases lying between them. CDR3 DNA sequence: TGTGCCAGCAGTGGTCAGCCAACTACTCAAGAGACCCAGTACTTC. This sequence encodes CASSGQPTTQETQYF.

The count of this clone is one. V gene TRBV19 combines with J gene TRBJ1-1, with D uncertain. The CDR3 contains 13 residues. The ends were cut back, 4 bases at V and 9 bases at J, with 15 bases in the middle. Germline CDR1 LNHDA, CDR2 SQIVND (reference sequence). Here the CDR3 reads CASSTPPPPKAFF. CDR3 DNA sequence: TGTGCCAGTAGTACCCCCCCACCCCCAAAAGCTTTCTTT.

The rearrangement uses TRBV19 and TRBJ1-2, with TRBD1 identical over 7 bases. The V segment lost 7 bases and the J segment 8 bases; nucleotides outside the gene matches: 10. The CDR3 runs 13 residues. The V gene's germline CDR1 is LNHDA and CDR2 SQIVND (reference sequence). The CDR3 DNA reads TGTGCCAGTACCGATTCAGGGGGAGGAGGCTACACCTTC. Translated: CASTDSGGGGYTF.

The chain combines TRBV5-5 with TRBJ2-1, with 12 positions matching TRBD2. Germline V lookup: CDR1 SGHKS, CDR2 YYEKEE (reference sequence). V was pared by 0 bases and J by 5 bases, with 0 bases of the junction left unmatched. The CDR3 loop spans 15 amino acids. The CDR3 here is CASSLGLAGDNEQFF. CDR3 coding DNA: TGTGCCAGCAGCTTGGGACTAGCGGGGGACAATGAGCAGTTCTTC. Based on the CDR3 plus reference TRBV5-5 and TRBJ2-1, the full variable domain is DAGVTQSPTHLIKTRGQQVTLRCSPISGHKSVSWYQQVLGQGPQFIFQYYEKEERGRGNFPDRFSARQFPNYSSELNVNALLLGDSALYLCASSLGLAGDNEQFFGPGTRLTVL.

The rearrangement joins TRBV11-2 to TRBJ2-5; the D is unclear. V lost 3 bases and J lost 5, with 13 bases in between. The length of the CDR3 is 14 residues. Germline loops: CDR1 SGHAT, CDR2 FQNNGV. In DNA, the CDR3 is TGTGCCAGCAGCTTGGGGTATAGCAGTGAGACCCAGTACTTC. This translates into CASSLGYSSETQYF.

This sequence joins TRBV7-9 and TRBJ2-7; TRBD2 aligns across 10 bases. The CDR3 is made up of 16 amino acids. Germline CDR1 and CDR2: SEHNR and FQNEAQ (reference sequence). V lost 2 bases to trimming and J lost 1 base; unmatched junction nucleotides: 5. The CDR3 nucleotides read TGTGCCAGCAGCTTACCTACTAGCGGGGTATCCTACGAGCAGTACTTC. Amino acid sequence: CASSLPTSGVSYEQYF.

This clone has at least ten counts. The chain is built from TRBV11-2 and TRBJ2-7; 9 nucleotides agree with TRBD1. The V segment lost 4 bases and the J segment 0 bases; nucleotides outside the gene matches: 4. CDR3 size: 15 residues. Per germline, CDR1 SGHAT and CDR2 FQNNGV. The DNA for the CDR3 is TGTGCCAGCAGCTGGGACAGGGCGAGCTCCTACGAGCAGTACTTC. This codes for CASSWDRASSYEQYF.

The rearrangement uses TRBV7-8 and TRBJ2-5, with a tentative D call TRBD1 (5 bases). Trimming left V 1 base short and J 0 bases short, with 9 bases between. This CDR3 contains 15 residues. CDR1 and CDR2 (germline): SGHVS, FQNEAQ. CDR3 sequence: CASSLGQTYQETQYF. CDR3 nucleotide sequence: TGTGCCAGCAGCTTAGGACAGACCTACCAAGAGACCCAGTACTTC.

This chain joins TRBV9 and TRBJ2-7; 11 positions match TRBD2. This CDR3 has 15 residues. From germline, CDR1 is SGDLS and CDR2 YYNGEE. The J segment lost 5 bases and the V segment lost 3 bases, leaving 7 bases of the junction unmatched. CDR3 DNA: TGTGCCAGCAGCGCTCGACTAGCGGGGTCCGACGAGCAGTACTTC. Translating gives CASSARLAGSDEQYF. Combining the CDR3 with reference TRBV9 and TRBJ2-7 gives the whole variable domain DSGVTQTPKHLITATGQRVTLRCSPRSGDLSVYWYQQSLDQGLQFLIQYYNGEERAKGNILERFSAQQFPDLHSELNLSSLELGDSALYFCASSARLAGSDEQYFGPGTRLTVT.

This clone was found a few times. V is TRBV5-1 and J is TRBJ1-1; D unclear. Germline CDR1 reads SGHRS; CDR2 reads YFSETQ. There are 15 residues in the CDR3. Trimming pared 1 base from V and 2 bases from J, leaving 12 bases between. Here the CDR3 DNA reads TGCGCCAGCAGCTTGCCCACGGGGTCAAACACTGAAGCTTTCTTT. This encodes CASSLPTGSNTEAFF.

The rearrangement joins TRBV28 to TRBJ1-2; D unresolved. V lost 2 bases and J 6 bases, leaving 7 bases between the germline ends. Germline V gives CDR1 MDHEN, CDR2 SYDVKM. There are 12 residues in the CDR3. Here the CDR3 reads CASSLPLDGYTF. Written as DNA, the CDR3 is TGTGCCAGCAGTTTACCCCTCGATGGCTACACCTTC.

The V and J genes are TRBV6-5 and TRBJ2-1; 7 bases fit TRBD1. The germline gives CDR1 MNHEY, CDR2 SVGAGI. The ends lost 6 bases at V and 6 bases at J; junction bases unmatched: 8. The CDR3 sequence is 14 residues long. CDR3: CASRSPGTVNEQFF. As DNA, the CDR3 is TGTGCCAGCAGGAGCCCCGGGACAGTCAATGAGCAGTTCTTC.